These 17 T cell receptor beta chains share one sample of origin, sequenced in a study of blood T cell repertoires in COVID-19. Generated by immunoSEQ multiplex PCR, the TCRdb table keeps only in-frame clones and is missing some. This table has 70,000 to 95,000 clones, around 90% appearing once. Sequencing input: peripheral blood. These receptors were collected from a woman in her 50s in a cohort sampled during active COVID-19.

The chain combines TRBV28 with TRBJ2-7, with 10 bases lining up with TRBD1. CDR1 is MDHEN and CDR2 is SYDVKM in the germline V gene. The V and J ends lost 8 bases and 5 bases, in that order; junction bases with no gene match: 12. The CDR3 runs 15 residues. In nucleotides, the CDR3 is TGTGCCAGCTTAACAACCGGGACAGGGGCCAACGAGCAGTACTTC. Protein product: CASLTTGTGANEQYF. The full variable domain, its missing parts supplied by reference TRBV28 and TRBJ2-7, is DVKVTQSSRYLVKRTGEKVFLECVQDMDHENMFWYRQDPGLGLRLIYFSYDVKMKEKGDIPEGYSVSREKKERFSLILESASTNQTSMYLCASLTTGTGANEQYFGPGTRLTVT.

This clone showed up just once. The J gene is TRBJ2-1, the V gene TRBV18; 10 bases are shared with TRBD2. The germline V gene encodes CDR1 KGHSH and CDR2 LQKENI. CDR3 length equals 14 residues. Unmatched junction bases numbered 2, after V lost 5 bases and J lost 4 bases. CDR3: CASSDSGRYNEQFF. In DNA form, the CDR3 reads TGTGCCAGCTCAGATAGCGGGAGGTACAATGAGCAGTTCTTC. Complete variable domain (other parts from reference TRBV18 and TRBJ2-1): NAGVMQNPRHLVRRRGQEARLRCSPMKGHSHVYWYRQLPEEGLKFMVYLQKENIIDESGMPKERFSAEFPKEGPSILRIQQVVRGDSAAYFCASSDSGRYNEQFFGPGTRLTVL.

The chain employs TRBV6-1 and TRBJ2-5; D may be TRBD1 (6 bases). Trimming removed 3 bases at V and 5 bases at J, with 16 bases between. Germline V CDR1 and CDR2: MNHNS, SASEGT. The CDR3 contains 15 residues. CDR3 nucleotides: TGTGCCAGCAGTGATGTGGGGGCCGGTTGGGAGACCCAGTACTTC. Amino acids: CASSDVGAGWETQYF.

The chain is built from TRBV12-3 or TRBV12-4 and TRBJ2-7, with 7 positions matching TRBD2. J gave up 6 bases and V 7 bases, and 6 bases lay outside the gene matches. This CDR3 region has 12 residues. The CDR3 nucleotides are TGTGCCAGCACCACTACGGGGGGCGAGCAGTACTTC. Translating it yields CASTTTGGEQYF.

The CDR3 protein is CASSGSGTVGSGELFF. In DNA form, the CDR3 reads TGTGCCAGCAGCGGTTCTGGGACAGTTGGGAGCGGGGAGCTGTTTTTT. The chain links TRBV9 to TRBJ2-2, with 7 bases aligning to TRBD1. Unmatched junction bases numbered 12, after V lost 3 bases and J lost 7 bases. Germline V gene sequence: CDR1 SGDLS, CDR2 YYNGEE. The CDR3 covers 16 residues.

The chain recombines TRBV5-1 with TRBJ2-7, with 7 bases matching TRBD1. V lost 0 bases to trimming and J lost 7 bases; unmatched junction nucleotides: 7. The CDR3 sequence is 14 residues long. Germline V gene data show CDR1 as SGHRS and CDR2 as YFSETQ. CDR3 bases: TGCGCCAGCAGCTTGGCCGACAGGGTCTTTGAGCAGTACTTC. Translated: CASSLADRVFEQYF. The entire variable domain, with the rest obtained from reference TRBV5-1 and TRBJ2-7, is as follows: KAGVTQTPRYLIKTRGQQVTLSCSPISGHRSVSWYQQTPGQGLQFLFEYFSETQRNKGNFPGRFSGRQFSNSRSEMNVSTLELGDSALYLCASSLADRVFEQYFGPGTRLTVT.

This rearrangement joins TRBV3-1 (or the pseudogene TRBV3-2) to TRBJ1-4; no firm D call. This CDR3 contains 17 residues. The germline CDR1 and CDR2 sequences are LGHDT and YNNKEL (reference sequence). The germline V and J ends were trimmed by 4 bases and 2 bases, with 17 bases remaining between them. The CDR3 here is CASSPPSHRRTNEKLFF. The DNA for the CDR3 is TGTGCCAGCAGCCCCCCATCACATCGGAGGACTAATGAAAAACTGTTTTTT.

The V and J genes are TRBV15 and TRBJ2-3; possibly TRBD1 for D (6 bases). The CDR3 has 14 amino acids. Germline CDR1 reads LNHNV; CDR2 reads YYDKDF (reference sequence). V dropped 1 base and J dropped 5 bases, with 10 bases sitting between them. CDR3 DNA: TGTGCCACCAGCAGAGTACAGGGCGAAGATACGCAGTATTTT. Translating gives CATSRVQGEDTQYF.

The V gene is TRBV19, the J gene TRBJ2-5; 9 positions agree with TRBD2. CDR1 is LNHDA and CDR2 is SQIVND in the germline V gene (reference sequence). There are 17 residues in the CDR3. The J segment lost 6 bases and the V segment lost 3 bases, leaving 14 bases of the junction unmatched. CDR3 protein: CASSIQHGSGSKKTQYF. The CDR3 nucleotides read TGTGCCAGTAGTATCCAGCATGGTAGCGGGAGTAAGAAGACCCAGTACTTC.

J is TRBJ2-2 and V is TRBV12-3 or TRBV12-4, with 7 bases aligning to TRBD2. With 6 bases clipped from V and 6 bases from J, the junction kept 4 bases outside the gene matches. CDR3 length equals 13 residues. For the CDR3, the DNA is TGTGCCAGCAGCTTTAGCGGGCCCGGGGAGCTGTTTTTT. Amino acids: CASSFSGPGELFF.

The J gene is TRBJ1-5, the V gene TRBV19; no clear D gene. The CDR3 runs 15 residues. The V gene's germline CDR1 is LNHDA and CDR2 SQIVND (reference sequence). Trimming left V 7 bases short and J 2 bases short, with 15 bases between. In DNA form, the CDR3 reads TGTGCCAGTATGGCCGGAGGCTTGGGCAATCAGCCCCAGCATTTT. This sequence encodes CASMAGGLGNQPQHF.

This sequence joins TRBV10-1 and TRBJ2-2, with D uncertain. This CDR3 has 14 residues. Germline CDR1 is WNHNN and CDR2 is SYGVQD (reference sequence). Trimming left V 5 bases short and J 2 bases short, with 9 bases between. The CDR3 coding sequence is TGCGCCAGCAGTTCCGGGTCCAACACCGGGGAGCTGTTTTTT. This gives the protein CASSSGSNTGELFF.

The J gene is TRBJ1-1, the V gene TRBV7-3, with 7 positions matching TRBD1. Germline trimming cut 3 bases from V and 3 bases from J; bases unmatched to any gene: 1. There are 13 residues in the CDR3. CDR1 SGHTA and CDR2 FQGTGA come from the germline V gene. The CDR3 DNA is TGTGCCAGCAGCTTGCAGGGGGACACTGAAGCTTTCTTT. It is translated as CASSLQGDTEAFF.

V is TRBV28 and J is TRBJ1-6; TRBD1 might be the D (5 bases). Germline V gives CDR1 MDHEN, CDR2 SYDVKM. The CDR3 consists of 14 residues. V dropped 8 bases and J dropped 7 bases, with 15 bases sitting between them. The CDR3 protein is CASGRGGPNSPLHF. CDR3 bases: TGTGCCAGCGGAAGGGGAGGGCCGAATTCACCCCTCCACTTT.

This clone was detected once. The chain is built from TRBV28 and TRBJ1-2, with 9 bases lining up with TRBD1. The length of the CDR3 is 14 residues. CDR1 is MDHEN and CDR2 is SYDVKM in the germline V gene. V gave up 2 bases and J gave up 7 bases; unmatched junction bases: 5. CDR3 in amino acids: CASSLGTGIRGYTF. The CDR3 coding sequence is TGTGCCAGCAGTTTAGGGACAGGGATTCGTGGCTACACCTTC.

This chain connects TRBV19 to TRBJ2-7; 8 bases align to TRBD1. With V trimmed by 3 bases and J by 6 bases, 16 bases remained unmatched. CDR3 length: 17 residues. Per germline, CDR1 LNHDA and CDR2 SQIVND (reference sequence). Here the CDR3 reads CASSIGQGSSVIAEQYF. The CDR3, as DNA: TGTGCCAGTAGTATCGGACAGGGCTCGTCGGTGATCGCCGAGCAGTACTTC.

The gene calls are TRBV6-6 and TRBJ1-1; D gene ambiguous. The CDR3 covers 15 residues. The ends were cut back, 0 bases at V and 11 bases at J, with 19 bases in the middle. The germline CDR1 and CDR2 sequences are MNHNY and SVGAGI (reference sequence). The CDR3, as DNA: TGTGCCAGCAGTTACTCGAGGCTTTTATCGGTTGGTGCTTTCTTT. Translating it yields CASSYSRLLSVGAFF.